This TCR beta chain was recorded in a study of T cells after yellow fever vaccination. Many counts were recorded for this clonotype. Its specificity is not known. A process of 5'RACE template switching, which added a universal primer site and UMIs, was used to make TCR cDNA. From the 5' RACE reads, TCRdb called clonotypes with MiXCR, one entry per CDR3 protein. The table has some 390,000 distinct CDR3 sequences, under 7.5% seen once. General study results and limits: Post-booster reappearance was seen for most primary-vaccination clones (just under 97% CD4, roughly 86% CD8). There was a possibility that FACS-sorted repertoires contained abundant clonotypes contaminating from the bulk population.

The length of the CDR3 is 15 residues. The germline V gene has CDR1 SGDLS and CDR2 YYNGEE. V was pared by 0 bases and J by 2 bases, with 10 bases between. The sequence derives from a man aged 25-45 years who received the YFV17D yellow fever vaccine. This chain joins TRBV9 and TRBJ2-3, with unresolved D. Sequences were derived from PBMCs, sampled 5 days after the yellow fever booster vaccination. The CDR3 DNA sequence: TGTGCCAGCAGCGTAGGAGGCAGCCTCACAGATACGCAGTATTTT. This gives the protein CASSVGGSLTDTQYF.